The 32 T cell receptor beta chains below come from one sample, sequenced in a study of blood T cell repertoires in COVID-19. Generated by immunoSEQ multiplex PCR, the TCRdb table keeps only in-frame clones and is missing some. Here the sample spans some 220,000 clones, around 82% being singletons. Sequencing was carried out using peripheral blood. The receptors come from a woman aged 55-70 years with acute or convalescent COVID-19.

The chain is built from TRBV28 and TRBJ1-1; 9 bases align to TRBD1. CDR3 length: 15 residues. CDR1 and CDR2 from the germline V gene are MDHEN and SYDVKM. Trimming cost V 3 bases and J 6 bases; bases outside gene matches: 8. The DNA for the CDR3 is TGTGCCAGCAGTTTCATGACAGGGGGGGTGTCTGAAGCTTTCTTT. Its translation is CASSFMTGGVSEAFF.

The V call is TRBV4-2, the J call TRBJ2-4; TRBD2 is a possible D gene (5 bases). Looked up from germline, CDR1 is LGHNA and CDR2 is YNFKEQ. V lost 0 bases, J lost 0 bases, and 6 bases lay in between. The CDR3 has 15 amino acids. DNA for the CDR3: TGTGCCAGCAGCCAAGAGGCGGGAGCCAAAAACATTCAGTACTTC. This sequence encodes CASSQEAGAKNIQYF.

This clone was seen a single time. The chain couples TRBV27 to TRBJ1-6, with D possibly matching TRBD1 (6 bases). V lost 1 base and J 8 bases, leaving 18 bases between the germline ends. Germline V gene data show CDR1 as MNHEY and CDR2 as SMNVEV (reference sequence). The CDR3 runs 17 residues. The CDR3 loop is CASSLWSTGFGYSPLHF. CDR3 nucleotides: TGTGCCAGCAGTTTATGGTCGACAGGATTCGGTTATTCACCCCTCCACTTT.

The chain links TRBV3-1 (or the pseudogene TRBV3-2) to TRBJ1-3; D possibly corresponds to TRBD1 (6 bases). This CDR3 is built from 16 residues. With 4 bases removed from V and 3 bases from J, the gap between germline ends came to 16 bases. Germline loops: CDR1 LGHDT, CDR2 YNNKEL (reference sequence). CDR3 sequence: CASSPTGGRGGNTIYF. The CDR3 DNA reads as TGTGCCAGCAGCCCCACCGGGGGGCGAGGTGGAAACACCATATATTTT.

The chain joins TRBV9 to TRBJ1-4; 8 bases align to TRBD1. After removal of 3 bases from V and 8 bases from J, the junction contained 6 bases not matched to a gene. This CDR3 region has 14 residues. Germline assignment: CDR1 SGDLS and CDR2 YYNGEE. CDR3 in amino acids: CASSGTGNGEKLFF. The CDR3 DNA follows: TGTGCCAGCAGCGGGACAGGGAATGGAGAAAAACTGTTTTTT.

The rearrangement joins TRBV2 to TRBJ1-4; D uncertain. Deletions cut 5 bases from V and 8 bases from J, with 9 bases between. Germline loops: CDR1 SNHLY, CDR2 FYNNEI. The CDR3 is 12 residues long. The chain's CDR3 is CASSQAREKLFF. The CDR3 region has the DNA TGTGCCAGCAGTCAGGCGCGAGAAAAACTGTTTTTT.

This chain uses TRBV10-3 with TRBJ2-2; 7 nucleotides agree with TRBD2. V lost 3 bases to trimming and J lost 3 bases; unmatched junction nucleotides: 7. CDR1 and CDR2 from the germline V gene are ENHRY and SYGVKD. This CDR3 is 16 amino acids long. The CDR3 spells CAISDSGSADTGELFF. The CDR3 nucleotides are TGTGCCATCAGTGATAGCGGGTCGGCAGACACCGGGGAGCTGTTTTTT.

The chain recombines TRBV5-1 with TRBJ2-6; tentative D call: TRBD1 (5 bases). Trimming took 6 bases from V and 1 from J, leaving 8 bases between them. This CDR3 is 14 amino acids long. The germline V gene encodes CDR1 SGHRS and CDR2 YFSETQ. CDR3 nucleotides: TGCGCCAGCAAGGGGATGTCTGGGGCCAACGTCCTGACTTTC. Translating gives CASKGMSGANVLTF.

The CDR3 sequence is CASSLSGTVTYEQYF. CDR3 coding DNA: TGTGCCAGCAGCCTATCCGGGACAGTTACCTACGAGCAGTACTTC. V gene TRBV6-2 or TRBV6-3 combines with J gene TRBJ2-7, with 7 bases identical to TRBD1. CDR3 size: 15 residues. From germline, CDR1 is MNHEY and CDR2 SVGEGT. V was clipped by 6 bases and J by 2 bases; unmatched bases: 10.

The chain recombines TRBV18 with TRBJ1-6; D ambiguous. The V gene's germline CDR1 is KGHSH and CDR2 LQKENI. With 11 bases removed from V and 8 bases from J, the gap between germline ends came to 16 bases. This CDR3 comprises 13 residues. This CDR3 reads CASKKERDSPLHF. The CDR3 region has the DNA TGTGCCTCCAAGAAGGAACGGGATTCACCCCTCCACTTT.

V is TRBV7-9 and J is TRBJ2-7; TRBD1 matches at 9 bases. Unmatched junction bases numbered 9, after V lost 1 base and J lost 5 bases. CDR1 is SEHNR, CDR2 FQNEAQ, per germline (reference sequence). This CDR3 is built from 16 residues. DNA of the CDR3: TGTGCCAGCAGCTTAGATCCGGGACAGGGTTCTGACGAGCAGTACTTC. Amino acids: CASSLDPGQGSDEQYF.

This chain links TRBV30 with TRBJ1-1; 11 nucleotides match TRBD1. From germline, CDR1 is GTSNPN and CDR2 SVGIG (reference sequence). J was trimmed by 6 bases and V by 3 bases; bases with no gene match: 18. The CDR3 consists of 18 residues. In DNA, the CDR3 is TGTGCCTGGAGCCCCCCCGTGGACAGGGGGCCGCGGAGTGCTGAAGCTTTCTTT. Its protein product is CAWSPPVDRGPRSAEAFF.

V gene TRBV12-3 or TRBV12-4 combines with J gene TRBJ1-2; tentatively, D is TRBD1 (5 bases). V was trimmed by 3 bases and J by 3 bases, leaving 8 bases between them. This CDR3 comprises 13 residues. CDR3 protein: CASSFKGDYGYTF. For the CDR3, the DNA is TGTGCCAGCAGTTTTAAAGGGGACTATGGCTACACCTTC.

V gene TRBV5-1 combines with J gene TRBJ2-1; 9 bases map to TRBD2. The CDR3 spans 14 residues. Germline assignment: CDR1 SGHRS and CDR2 YFSETQ. Germline trimming cut 0 bases from V and 12 bases from J; bases unmatched to any gene: 7. The CDR3 DNA sequence: TGCGCCAGCAGCTTGGCGGGACTAGCAAAAGGGCAGTTCTTC. It codes for CASSLAGLAKGQFF.

The chain employs TRBV9 and TRBJ1-2; 8 bases agree with TRBD1. The germline CDR1 and CDR2 sequences are SGDLS and YYNGEE. V lost 4 bases and J lost 8; bases outside the gene matches: 7. The CDR3 consists of 13 residues. The CDR3 DNA is TGTGCCAGCAGCCCTTCGGACAGGGCGGGCTACACCTTC. As protein: CASSPSDRAGYTF.

CDR3 region: CASSQGGTGALANEKLFF. In DNA form, the CDR3 reads TGCGCCAGCAGCCAAGGGGGGACAGGGGCTTTAGCTAATGAAAAACTGTTTTTT. The V call is TRBV4-1, the J call TRBJ1-4; 10 nucleotides agree with TRBD1. This CDR3 has 18 amino acids. Germline trimming cut 1 base from V and 3 bases from J; bases unmatched to any gene: 8. Germline values: CDR1 MGHRA, CDR2 YSYEKL.

CDR3 amino acids: CASSPPNPGLSTDTQYF. Written as DNA, the CDR3 is TGTGCCAGCTCACCACCGAATCCAGGGCTGAGCACAGATACGCAGTATTTT. This chain connects TRBV18 to TRBJ2-3; tentatively, D is TRBD1 (5 bases). CDR1 and CDR2 (germline): KGHSH, LQKENI. The V and J ends lost 0 bases and 0 bases respectively, with 13 bases between them. CDR3 length equals 17 residues.

J is TRBJ2-7 and V is TRBV5-8, with TRBD1 as a possible D gene (5 bases). Trimming pared 4 bases from V and 6 bases from J, leaving 20 bases between. Germline values: CDR1 SGHTS, CDR2 YDEGEE. This CDR3 contains 15 residues. CDR3 in amino acids: CASSGIQGSGGEQYF. The CDR3 DNA reads as TGTGCCAGCAGCGGCATTCAGGGATCCGGCGGCGAGCAGTACTTC.

The V gene is TRBV11-2, the J gene TRBJ2-7; 7 positions agree with TRBD1. This CDR3 region has 14 residues. Germline trimming cut 5 bases from V and 1 base from J; bases unmatched to any gene: 5. The V gene's germline CDR1 is SGHAT and CDR2 FQNNGV. The CDR3 loop reads CASSPTTGSYEQYF. In DNA, the CDR3 is TGTGCCAGCAGCCCGACGACAGGGTCCTACGAGCAGTACTTC.

This rearrangement joins TRBV28 to TRBJ1-2; tentatively, D is TRBD1 (6 bases). In germline, CDR1 is MDHEN, CDR2 SYDVKM. CDR3 length: 13 residues. The V end was cut by 5 bases, the J end by 4 bases, with 11 bases between. The CDR3 sequence: CASSKGGSYGYTF. CDR3 bases: TGTGCCAGCAGTAAAGGGGGATCCTATGGCTACACCTTC.

The chain links TRBV3-1 (or the pseudogene TRBV3-2) to TRBJ2-7; D is possibly TRBD2 (6 bases). The V and J ends lost 1 base and 3 bases respectively, with 13 bases between them. Looked up from germline, CDR1 is LGHDT and CDR2 is YNNKEL (reference sequence). This CDR3 has 15 residues. CDR3 sequence: CASSQGWSRGYEQYF. In nucleotides, the CDR3 is TGTGCCAGCAGCCAAGGTTGGTCGCGGGGCTACGAGCAGTACTTC.

This chain uses TRBV6-5 with TRBJ2-2; D is possibly TRBD2 (5 bases). The CDR3 covers 12 residues. Per the germline V gene, CDR1 is MNHEY and CDR2 is SVGAGI. V was trimmed by 8 bases and J by 1 base, leaving 5 bases between them. CDR3 amino acids: CASRGNTGELFF. The CDR3 nucleotides read TGTGCCAGCCGGGGGAACACCGGGGAGCTGTTTTTT.

The chain links TRBV18 to TRBJ1-2; TRBD1 matches 9 bases. V dropped 5 bases and J dropped 6; count of bases not matched to a gene: 4. Germline CDR1 and CDR2: KGHSH and LQKENI. The CDR3 is 13 amino acids. In DNA, the CDR3 is TGTGCCAGCTCAACCGGGACAGGGAATGGCTACACCTTC. Residues: CASSTGTGNGYTF.

DNA of the CDR3: TGCGCCAGCAGTTCCGGACAGGGGCTAACTTTCTTT. Translated, it gives CASSSGQGLTFF. The chain joins TRBV10-2 to TRBJ1-1, with TRBD1 matching over 9 bases. The CDR3 sequence is 12 residues long. CDR1 is WSHSY and CDR2 is SAAADI in the germline V gene. The junction had 7 bases not matched to a gene; V was cut back by 5 bases and J by 12 bases.

The chain couples TRBV20-1 to TRBJ2-5, with TRBD2 matching over 11 bases. In germline, CDR1 is DFQATT, CDR2 SNEGSKA (reference sequence). Trimming removed 3 bases from V and 5 bases from J; junction bases left unmatched: 11. This CDR3 is 16 amino acids long. The CDR3 nucleotides read TGCAGTGCTAGTAGTCTAGCGGGGGGTAGAGGGGAGACCCAGTACTTC. Encoded protein: CSASSLAGGRGETQYF.

The gene calls are TRBV6-1 and TRBJ1-3; a weak D match, TRBD1 (6 bases). There are 16 residues in the CDR3. CDR1 is MNHNS and CDR2 is SASEGT in the germline V gene. The germline V and J ends were trimmed by 3 bases and 1 base, with 13 bases remaining between them. For the CDR3, the DNA is TGTGCCAGCAGTGATTATACAGGGCATTCTGGAAACACCATATATTTT. It specifies CASSDYTGHSGNTIYF.

This rearrangement joins TRBV30 to TRBJ1-1; D not resolved. Between the trimmed V and J ends, which lost 4 bases and 0 bases, there was a span of 9 bases. This CDR3 has 13 amino acids. In germline, CDR1 is GTSNPN, CDR2 SVGIG (reference sequence). CDR3 in amino acids: CAWTWRLNTEAFF. For the CDR3, the DNA is TGTGCCTGGACGTGGCGGCTGAACACTGAAGCTTTCTTT.

This chain connects TRBV18 to TRBJ1-2; 9 bases are shared with TRBD1. The V gene end was trimmed by 1 base and the J gene end by 0 bases; junction bases not matched to a gene: 9. This CDR3 region has 18 residues. Germline CDR1 reads KGHSH; CDR2 reads LQKENI. The CDR3 loop reads CASSPLRGTGPANYGYTF. The CDR3 DNA follows: TGTGCCAGCTCACCACTTAGAGGGACAGGGCCAGCTAACTATGGCTACACCTTC.

The chain links TRBV9 to TRBJ1-6, with D unresolved. The germline V and J ends were trimmed by 2 bases and 7 bases, with 16 bases remaining between them. Germline values: CDR1 SGDLS, CDR2 YYNGEE. CDR3 length: 16 amino acids. The CDR3 sequence: CASSVTEIFTNSPLHF. The CDR3 DNA reads TGTGCCAGCAGCGTCACGGAGATTTTCACGAATTCACCCCTCCACTTT.

The genes are TRBV4-2 and TRBJ1-3; D perhaps matches TRBD1 (5 bases). The CDR3 is 15 amino acids. Per germline, CDR1 LGHNA and CDR2 YNFKEQ. V was trimmed by 0 bases and J by 3 bases, leaving 9 bases between them. The CDR3 region is CASSQEGGVGNTIYF. The CDR3 nucleotides read TGTGCCAGCAGCCAAGAAGGAGGGGTTGGAAACACCATATATTTT.

This sequence joins TRBV5-6 and TRBJ1-6; 8 nucleotides align to TRBD1. The CDR3 spans 17 residues. Germline values: CDR1 SGHDT, CDR2 YYEEEE. J gave up 6 bases and V 4 bases, and 12 bases lay outside the gene matches. As DNA, the CDR3 is TGTGCCAGCAGCAGAGACAGGGGACCCCTTCGTAATTCACCCCTCCACTTT. Protein: CASSRDRGPLRNSPLHF. Full variable domain (remainder filled in from reference TRBV5-6 and TRBJ1-6): DAGVTQSPTHLIKTRGQQVTLRCSPKSGHDTVSWYQQALGQGPQFIFQYYEEEERQRGNFPDRFSGHQFPNYSSELNVNALLLGDSALYLCASSRDRGPLRNSPLHFGNGTRLTVT.

This rearrangement joins TRBV28 to TRBJ1-4, with a possible D match to TRBD1 (5 bases). The germline V gene has CDR1 MDHEN and CDR2 SYDVKM. V lost 3 bases, J lost 4 bases, and 9 bases lay in between. The CDR3 consists of 14 residues. This CDR3 reads CASSLGGLNEKLFF. The CDR3 DNA reads as TGTGCCAGCAGTTTGGGGGGTCTTAATGAAAAACTGTTTTTT.